This TCR beta chain appears in the sequencing data of a study of CD8 T cells in ankylosing spondylitis. General study points: Researchers reportedly found disease-linked clones significantly enriched in matched ankylosing spondylitis synovial fluid. Among TCR beta sequences, a motif of about 8 highly homologous variants appeared characteristic of ankylosing spondylitis blood. Earlier literature documents some of the motif variants in reactive arthritis synovial fluid and blood.

Making use of molecular barcodes, quantitative 5'-RACE generated TCR beta libraries. MiXCR, applied by TCRdb to the 5' RACE reads, yields one record per CDR3 protein. This sample yields 300,000 to 400,000 distinct CDR3 sequences, of which 20% to 25% are seen a single time; roughly a sixth belongs to the top ten. V gave up 2 bases and J gave up 1 base, with 8 bases separating them. The CDR3 covers 15 residues. Germline CDR1 and CDR2: SGHTA and FQGTGA. Comment on this clonotype: Antigen specificity is unknown.

The gene calls are TRBV7-3 and TRBJ2-2, with no clear D. This TCR derives from a male donor with ankylosing spondylitis. Sequencing used blood, either unsorted or a sorted T cell fraction (not recorded which). The CDR3, as DNA: TGTGCCAGCAGCTTAGGGTTCCAGAACACCGGGGAGCTGTTTTTT. Translated: CASSLGFQNTGELFF. Complete variable domain (other parts from reference TRBV7-3 and TRBJ2-2): GAGVSQTPSNKVTEKGKYVELRCDPISGHTALYWYRQSLGQGPEFLIYFQGTGAADDSGLPNDRFFAVRPEGSVSTLKIQRTERGDSAVYLCASSLGFQNTGELFFGEGSRLTVL.